The 8 T cell receptor beta chains below all came from one sample that was sequenced in a study of cytomegalovirus exposure and HLA in healthy donors (dated by TCRdb to the late 2010s). The library was generated by the immunoSEQ multiplex PCR assay. The multiplex PCR relied on a mix of 60 forward primers for TCR Vbeta segments and 13 reverse primers for TCR Jbeta segments. In TCRdb, the immuneACCESS table is reduced to in-frame sequences with V and J assigned. These tables do not hold every clone; where another copy was compared, an unresolved V gene accounts for under half, and the others remain unexplained. The sample has some 94,000 clones on record, over 65% of them singletons. Together, the top ten hold about 3.3% of the sample. Material for sequencing was PBMCs. These receptors all stem from a man aged 40-55 years in good health and CMV-seronegative.

The chain combines TRBV7-6 with TRBJ2-2, with 8 bases that match TRBD1. The CDR3 sequence is 18 residues long. CDR1 is SGHVS and CDR2 is FNYEAQ in the germline V gene. With V trimmed by 5 bases and J by 4 bases, 15 bases remained unmatched. CDR3 sequence: CASSRPGQDLRGTGELFF. Written as DNA, the CDR3 is TGTGCCAGCAGCCGACCGGGACAGGATTTACGGGGCACCGGGGAGCTGTTTTTT.

This clone was recorded only once. The chain employs TRBV7-2 and TRBJ2-5; 7 bases map to TRBD1. CDR3 length: 15 residues. Germline values: CDR1 SGHTA, CDR2 FQGNSA. V lost 1 base to trimming and J lost 1 base; unmatched junction nucleotides: 3. The CDR3 coding sequence is TGTGCCAGCAGCTTAGGATCAGGGGGCCAAGAGACCCAGTACTTC. Protein: CASSLGSGGQETQYF.

The genes are TRBV19 and TRBJ2-2, with D possibly matching TRBD2 (5 bases). The germline gives CDR1 LNHDA, CDR2 SQIVND (reference sequence). The ends were cut back, 7 bases at V and 6 bases at J, with 18 bases in the middle. The CDR3 is 15 residues long. As DNA, the CDR3 is TGTGCCAGTAAATCGGAAGGGAGTCCGTCCGGGGAGCTGTTTTTT. It encodes CASKSEGSPSGELFF.

The rearrangement links TRBV5-1 to TRBJ1-1, with 7 positions matching TRBD1. Unmatched junction bases numbered 1, after V lost 0 bases and J lost 5 bases. The CDR3 sequence is 13 residues long. CDR1 and CDR2 from the germline V gene are SGHRS and YFSETQ. The CDR3 spells CASSLDRGTEAFF. The CDR3 nucleotides are TGCGCCAGCAGCTTGGACAGGGGAACTGAAGCTTTCTTT.

The gene calls are TRBV7-9 and TRBJ2-1, with D unclear. Germline V gene lookup returns CDR1 SEHNR and CDR2 FQNEAQ (reference sequence). The CDR3 is made up of 15 amino acids. Trimming left V 2 bases short and J 2 bases short, with 10 bases between. The CDR3 nucleotides read TGTGCCAGCAGCTTAAGACTGTCTACCTACAATGAGCAGTTCTTC. Its protein product is CASSLRLSTYNEQFF.

The rearrangement links TRBV19 to TRBJ1-1, with 8 bases fitting TRBD1. CDR1 and CDR2 from the germline V gene are LNHDA and SQIVND (reference sequence). The CDR3 spans 14 residues. V lost 1 base, J lost 7 bases, and 5 bases stayed unmatched. In DNA, the CDR3 is TGTGCCAGTAGTATAGGGACAGGGCCCTTTGAAGCTTTCTTT. Its protein is CASSIGTGPFEAFF.

The gene calls are TRBV6-1 and TRBJ1-1; 7 bases map to TRBD1. The CDR3 sequence is 14 residues long. CDR1 MNHNS and CDR2 SASEGT come from the germline V gene. After removal of 9 bases from V and 1 base from J, the junction contained 8 bases not matched to a gene. The CDR3 is CASTPGQTNTEAFF. The CDR3 DNA is TGTGCCAGTACGCCGGGACAGACGAACACTGAAGCTTTCTTT.

A few counts support this clone. The chain links TRBV2 to TRBJ2-7, with TRBD2 matching over 10 bases. This CDR3 comprises 15 residues. The germline gives CDR1 SNHLY, CDR2 FYNNEI. V trimming: 1 base; J trimming: 0 bases; junction bases outside the gene matches: 0. This chain's CDR3 is CASSEERGGSYEQYF. CDR3 in DNA: TGTGCCAGCAGTGAAGAGCGGGGGGGCTCCTACGAGCAGTACTTC.